This T cell receptor beta chain was found in a study of beta chain features in type 1 diabetes. Points from the study as a whole: TCRB rearrangement may or may not be influenced by HLA type; here this remained unresolved. TCRB CDR3 length was moderately but significantly reduced in all four CD4+ subsets of Type 1 diabetes patients.

TCRB transcripts that were expressed got sequenced, as all of the isolated RNA had been reverse transcribed. Repertoires were generated with immunoSEQ multiplex PCR, while TCRdb's copy carries only in-frame clones and drops some. This table has about 140,000 clones, 6.9% appearing once. This clone has ten or more counts. Antigen unknown. Trimming cost V 0 bases and J 6 bases; bases outside gene matches: 19. The CDR3 is 20 amino acids. From germline, CDR1 is LGHNA and CDR2 YSLEER. This TCR was recovered from a woman younger than 45 in good health. This sequence joins TRBV4-3 and TRBJ2-1; TRBD2 agrees at 8 bases. The specimen was central memory CD4+ T cells from blood. CDR3 bases: TGCGCCAGCAGCCAAGAGTGGGGCGGAAGTAGCGGGATCTTAGGCAATGAGCAGTTCTTC. It is translated as CASSQEWGGSSGILGNEQFF.